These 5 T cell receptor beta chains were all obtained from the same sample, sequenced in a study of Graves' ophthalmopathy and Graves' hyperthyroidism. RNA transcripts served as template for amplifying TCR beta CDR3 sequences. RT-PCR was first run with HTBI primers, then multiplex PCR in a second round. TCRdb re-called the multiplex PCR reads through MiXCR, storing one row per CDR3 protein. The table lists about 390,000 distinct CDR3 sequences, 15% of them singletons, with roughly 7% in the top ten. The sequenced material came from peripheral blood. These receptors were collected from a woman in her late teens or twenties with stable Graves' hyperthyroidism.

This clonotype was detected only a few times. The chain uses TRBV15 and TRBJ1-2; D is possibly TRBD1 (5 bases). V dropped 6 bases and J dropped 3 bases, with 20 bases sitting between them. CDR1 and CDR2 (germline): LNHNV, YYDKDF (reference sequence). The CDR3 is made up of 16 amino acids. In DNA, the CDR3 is TGTGCCACCAGTAACGCAGGGTCGGGGAGGGACTATGGCTACACCTTC. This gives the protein CATSNAGSGRDYGYTF.

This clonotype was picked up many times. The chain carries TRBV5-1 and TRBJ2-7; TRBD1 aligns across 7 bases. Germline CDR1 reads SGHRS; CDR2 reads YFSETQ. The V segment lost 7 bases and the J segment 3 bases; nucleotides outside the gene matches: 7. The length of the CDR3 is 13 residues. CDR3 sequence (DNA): TGCGCCAGCGGGACAGCGGTTGACTACGAGCAGTACTTC. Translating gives CASGTAVDYEQYF.

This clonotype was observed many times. In nucleotides, the CDR3 is TGTGCCAGCAGTGTTTTATACGAGCAGTACTTC. Its protein product is CASSVLYEQYF. The chain links TRBV2 to TRBJ2-7, with D uncertain. CDR1 and CDR2 (germline): SNHLY, FYNNEI. The CDR3 contains 11 residues. With 4 bases removed from V and 4 bases from J, the gap between germline ends came to 5 bases.

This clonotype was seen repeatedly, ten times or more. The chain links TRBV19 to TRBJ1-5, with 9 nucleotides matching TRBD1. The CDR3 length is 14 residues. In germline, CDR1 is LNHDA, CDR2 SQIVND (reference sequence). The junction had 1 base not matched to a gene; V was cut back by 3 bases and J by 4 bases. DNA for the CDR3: TGTGCCAGTAGTATGGGGACAGGGAATCAGCCCCAGCATTTT. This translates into CASSMGTGNQPQHF.

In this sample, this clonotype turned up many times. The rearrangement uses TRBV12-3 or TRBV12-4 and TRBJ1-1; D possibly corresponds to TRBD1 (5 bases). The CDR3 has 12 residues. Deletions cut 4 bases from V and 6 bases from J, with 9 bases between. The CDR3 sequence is CASSSPGSEAFF. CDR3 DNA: TGTGCCAGCAGTTCCCCAGGGTCTGAAGCTTTCTTT.